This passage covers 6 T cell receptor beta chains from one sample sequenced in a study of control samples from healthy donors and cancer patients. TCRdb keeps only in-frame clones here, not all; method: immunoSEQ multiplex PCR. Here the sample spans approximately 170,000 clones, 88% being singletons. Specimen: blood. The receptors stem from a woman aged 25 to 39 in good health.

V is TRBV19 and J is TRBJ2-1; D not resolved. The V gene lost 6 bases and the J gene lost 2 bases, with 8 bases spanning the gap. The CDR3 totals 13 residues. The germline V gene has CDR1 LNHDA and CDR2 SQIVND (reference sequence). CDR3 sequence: CASRESPYNEQFF. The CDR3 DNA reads TGTGCCAGTAGGGAGAGTCCCTACAATGAGCAGTTCTTC.

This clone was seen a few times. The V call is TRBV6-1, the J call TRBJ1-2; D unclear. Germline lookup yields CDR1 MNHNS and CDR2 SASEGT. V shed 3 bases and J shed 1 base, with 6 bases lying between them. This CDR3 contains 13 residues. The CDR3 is CASSESGNYGYTF. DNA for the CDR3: TGTGCCAGCAGTGAGTCGGGTAACTATGGCTACACCTTC.

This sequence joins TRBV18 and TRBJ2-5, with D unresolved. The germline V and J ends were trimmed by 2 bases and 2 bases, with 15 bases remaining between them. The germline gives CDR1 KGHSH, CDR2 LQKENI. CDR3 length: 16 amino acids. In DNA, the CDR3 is TGTGCCAGCTCACCAAAAGGGAAGGGAAAACAAGAGACCCAGTACTTC. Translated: CASSPKGKGKQETQYF.

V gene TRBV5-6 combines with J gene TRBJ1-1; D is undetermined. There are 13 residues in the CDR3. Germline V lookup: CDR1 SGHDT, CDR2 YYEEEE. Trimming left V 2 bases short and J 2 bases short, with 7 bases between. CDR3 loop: CASSLARNTEAFF. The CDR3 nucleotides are TGTGCCAGCAGCTTAGCCAGAAACACTGAAGCTTTCTTT.

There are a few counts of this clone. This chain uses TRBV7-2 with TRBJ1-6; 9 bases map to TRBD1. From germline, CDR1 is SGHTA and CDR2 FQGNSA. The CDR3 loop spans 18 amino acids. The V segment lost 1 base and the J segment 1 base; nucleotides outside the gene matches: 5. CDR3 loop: CASSLGGTGRSYNSPLHF. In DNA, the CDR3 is TGTGCCAGCAGCTTAGGGGGGACAGGGAGGTCCTATAATTCACCCCTCCACTTT.

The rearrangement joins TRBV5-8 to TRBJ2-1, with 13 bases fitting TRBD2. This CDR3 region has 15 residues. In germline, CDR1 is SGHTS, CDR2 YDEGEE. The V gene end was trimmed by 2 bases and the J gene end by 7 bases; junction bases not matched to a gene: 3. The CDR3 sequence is CASSLGLAGVNEQFF. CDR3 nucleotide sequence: TGTGCCAGCAGCTTAGGACTAGCGGGAGTTAATGAGCAGTTCTTC.